These 25 T cell receptor beta chains came from one sample sequenced in a study of T cell repertoires in cytomegalovirus infection. These TCRs' antigens remain unknown. TCRdb processed the reads anew with MiXCR; each CDR3 protein has one entry. The table lists approximately 730,000 distinct CDR3 sequences, 30% to 40% of them singletons, with roughly 20% in the top ten. The input for sequencing was cultured PBMCs, taken from culture after CMV antigen stimulation. These receptors all stem from a human donor in good health (CMV status not recorded). Some clones in this sample may be carry-over from other donors' samples.

This clonotype was detected a few times. The chain uses TRBV7-2 and TRBJ2-5; no clear D. CDR3 size: 16 residues. V was cut by 5 bases and J by 3 bases, with 19 bases left in between. Germline lookup yields CDR1 SGHTA and CDR2 FQGNSA. The CDR3 DNA is TGTGCCAGCAGCCCCCGACACAGTTATGTGGAAGAGACCCAGTACTTC. The encoded protein is CASSPRHSYVEETQYF.

The V call is TRBV6-1, the J call TRBJ1-2, with D maybe TRBD1 (5 bases). V gave up 6 bases and J gave up 4 bases, with 12 bases separating them. The V gene's germline CDR1 is MNHNS and CDR2 SASEGT. CDR3 length: 13 amino acids. CDR3 sequence reads: CASSQRGSYGYTF. Here the CDR3 DNA reads TGTGCCAGCAGCCAGAGGGGCTCCTATGGCTACACCTTC.

There are a few counts of this clonotype. V usage is TRBV6-1 and J usage is TRBJ1-1; 8 nucleotides align to TRBD1. CDR3 length: 11 amino acids. V lost 6 bases, J lost 6 bases, and 0 bases stayed unmatched. CDR1 and CDR2 (germline): MNHNS, SASEGT. As DNA, the CDR3 is TGTGCCAGCAGGACAGGGGCTGAAGCTTTCTTT. The encoded protein is CASRTGAEAFF.

This chain connects TRBV7-9 to TRBJ2-3, with D possibly being TRBD1 (8 bases). Germline V gene sequence: CDR1 SEHNR, CDR2 FQNEAQ (reference sequence). The CDR3 spans 17 residues. Trimming removed 4 bases at V and 0 bases at J, with 17 bases between. CDR3 sequence reads: CASSYRGGPSSTDTQYF. CDR3 DNA: TGTGCCAGCAGCTACAGGGGGGGGCCTTCAAGCACAGATACGCAGTATTTT.

The chain recombines TRBV19 with TRBJ1-1; D might be TRBD1 (5 bases). The germline V gene has CDR1 LNHDA and CDR2 SQIVND (reference sequence). The CDR3 is made up of 13 amino acids. With 1 base removed from V and 7 bases from J, the gap between germline ends came to 10 bases. The CDR3 spells CASSIGQNNEAFF. The CDR3, as DNA: TGTGCCAGTAGTATAGGACAGAATAATGAAGCTTTCTTT.

This clonotype was seen a single time. V usage is TRBV30 and J usage is TRBJ2-7, with a tentative D call TRBD1 (5 bases). CDR3 length: 12 residues. The germline CDR1 and CDR2 sequences are GTSNPN and SVGIG (reference sequence). Trimming stripped 2 bases from V and 7 bases from J, with 12 bases between. The CDR3 protein is CAWSPDRGEQYF. The CDR3 coding sequence is TGTGCCTGGAGTCCAGACAGAGGAGAGCAGTACTTC.

This clonotype occurred a few times. In DNA form, the CDR3 reads TGTGCCAGCAGTGGGACTAGCGGGGCTTACACAGATACGCAGTATTTT. Its protein product is CASSGTSGAYTDTQYF. The chain uses TRBV2 and TRBJ2-3, with 12 bases identical to TRBD2. Looked up from germline, CDR1 is SNHLY and CDR2 is FYNNEI. CDR3 size: 16 residues. The V gene end was trimmed by 4 bases and the J gene end by 2 bases; junction bases not matched to a gene: 4.

The chain couples TRBV7-8 to TRBJ1-1, with D possibly being TRBD1 (6 bases). With 3 bases removed from V and 4 bases from J, the gap between germline ends came to 15 bases. Germline assignment: CDR1 SGHVS and CDR2 FQNEAQ. The CDR3 sequence is 15 residues long. The CDR3 sequence is CASSFQYRGPTEAFF. For the CDR3, the DNA is TGTGCCAGCAGCTTTCAATACCGGGGGCCCACTGAAGCTTTCTTT.

The chain is built from TRBV25-1 and TRBJ2-3, with D unresolved. The CDR3 covers 15 residues. Trimming pared 10 bases from V and 2 bases from J, leaving 19 bases between. Germline loops: CDR1 MGHDK, CDR2 SYGVNS. The CDR3 reads CATPPGKNNTDTQYF. The CDR3 DNA reads as TGTGCCACACCCCCTGGAAAGAATAACACAGATACGCAGTATTTT.

The CDR3 protein is CASSIERGTIYNEQFF. The DNA for the CDR3 is TGTGCCAGTAGTATAGAGCGGGGGACAATCTACAATGAGCAGTTCTTC. The chain couples TRBV19 to TRBJ2-1; the D gene is possibly TRBD2 (7 bases). Trimming removed 0 bases from V and 3 bases from J, with 12 bases in between. In germline, CDR1 is LNHDA, CDR2 SQIVND (reference sequence). This CDR3 has 16 amino acids.

The rearrangement uses TRBV6-2 or TRBV6-3 and TRBJ2-4, with unresolved D. Germline CDR1 is MNHEY and CDR2 is SVGEGT. The V gene lost 6 bases and the J gene lost 9 bases, with 15 bases spanning the gap. The CDR3 runs to 13 residues. The CDR3 sequence: CASSRRTPPIQYF. The CDR3 DNA follows: TGTGCCAGCAGCCGACGGACCCCCCCCATTCAGTACTTC.

The table lists this clonotype with a few counts. The CDR3 loop is CASSRTGSGVDTQYF. Written as DNA, the CDR3 is TGTGCCAGTAGTCGAACAGGGTCGGGAGTGGATACGCAGTATTTT. The chain carries TRBV19 and TRBJ2-3, with D possibly called TRBD1 or TRBD2 (6 bases each). V lost 5 bases and J lost 6, with 18 bases in between. The CDR3 length is 15 residues. CDR1 LNHDA and CDR2 SQIVND come from the germline V gene (reference sequence).

This clonotype showed up just a few times. The rearrangement uses TRBV18 and TRBJ1-4; D call uncertain. The germline CDR1 and CDR2 sequences are KGHSH and LQKENI. This CDR3 spans 15 amino acids. Trimming cost V 3 bases and J 6 bases, with 14 bases left between them. CDR3 protein: CASSPVQGGDEKLFF. The CDR3 DNA sequence: TGTGCCAGCTCACCGGTACAAGGAGGTGATGAAAAACTGTTTTTT. Combining the CDR3 with reference TRBV18 and TRBJ1-4 gives the whole variable domain NAGVMQNPRHLVRRRGQEARLRCSPMKGHSHVYWYRQLPEEGLKFMVYLQKENIIDESGMPKERFSAEFPKEGPSILRIQQVVRGDSAAYFCASSPVQGGDEKLFFGSGTQLSVL.

This clonotype showed up just a few times. This sequence joins TRBV10-3 and TRBJ1-3; a weak D match, TRBD1 (5 bases). Germline loops: CDR1 ENHRY, CDR2 SYGVKD. V was clipped by 5 bases and J by 4 bases, with 12 bases between them. The CDR3 is 14 amino acids. CDR3 sequence: CAISTGTVGNTIYF. Written as DNA, the CDR3 is TGTGCCATCAGTACCGGGACCGTCGGAAACACCATATATTTT.

Only one count was recorded for this clonotype. The chain is built from TRBV7-2 and TRBJ2-3, with D possibly matching TRBD2 (6 bases). Trimming shortened V by 3 bases and J by 2 bases, and 9 bases separated the two germline ends. Germline V gives CDR1 SGHTA, CDR2 FQGNSA. The CDR3 length is 14 residues. CDR3 sequence reads: CASSLWRDTDTQYF. DNA of the CDR3: TGTGCCAGCAGCTTGTGGCGGGACACAGATACGCAGTATTTT.

The table lists this clonotype with a few counts. The rearrangement joins TRBV19 to TRBJ1-5; 8 bases align to TRBD1. The CDR3 contains 15 residues. Germline V gene lookup returns CDR1 LNHDA and CDR2 SQIVND (reference sequence). With 5 bases clipped from V and 6 bases from J, the junction kept 9 bases outside the gene matches. CDR3 protein: CASSRDRSGSQPQHF. The CDR3 coding sequence is TGTGCCAGTAGTCGGGACAGGTCCGGGAGTCAGCCCCAGCATTTT.

This clonotype came up a few times. The chain combines TRBV11-2 with TRBJ2-3, with 7 bases matching TRBD1. This CDR3 is 14 amino acids long. CDR1 and CDR2 from the germline V gene are SGHAT and FQNNGV. J gave up 2 bases and V 5 bases, and 4 bases lay outside the gene matches. CDR3 nucleotide sequence: TGTGCCAGCAGCAACGGACAGGTCACAGATACGCAGTATTTT. Encoded protein: CASSNGQVTDTQYF. The whole variable domain, remainder taken from reference TRBV11-2 and TRBJ2-3, is EAGVAQSPRYKIIEKRQSVAFWCNPISGHATLYWYQQILGQGPKLLIQFQNNGVVDDSQLPKDRFSAERLKGVDSTLKIQPAKLEDSAVYLCASSNGQVTDTQYFGPGTRLTVL.

The chain carries TRBV12-3 or TRBV12-4 and TRBJ2-1, with D possibly TRBD2 on 5 matching bases. This CDR3 region has 14 residues. Trimming shortened V by 5 bases and J by 6 bases, and 14 bases separated the two germline ends. CDR3 in DNA: TGTGCCAGCAGTCGCGGACTCGGCGGCAATGAGCAGTTCTTC. It is translated as CASSRGLGGNEQFF.

J is TRBJ2-3 and V is TRBV7-9, with D maybe TRBD2 (5 bases). Per germline, CDR1 SEHNR and CDR2 FQNEAQ (reference sequence). V shed 5 bases and J shed 1 base, with 13 bases lying between them. The CDR3 consists of 15 residues. CDR3 DNA sequence: TGTGCCAGCAGCCCCATCGGAGGAGGCACAGATACGCAGTATTTT. Its protein is CASSPIGGGTDTQYF.

The chain joins TRBV20-1 to TRBJ1-4, with 8 bases that match TRBD1. J gave up 0 bases and V 4 bases, and 4 bases lay outside the gene matches. CDR3 length equals 15 residues. The germline gives CDR1 DFQATT, CDR2 SNEGSKA (reference sequence). The CDR3 nucleotides are TGCAGTGCTAAGGAGACAGGGGCAACTAATGAAAAACTGTTTTTT. Encoded protein: CSAKETGATNEKLFF.

The V call is TRBV7-2, the J call TRBJ2-7, with 7 nucleotides matching TRBD2. The CDR3 contains 15 residues. Germline V gene lookup returns CDR1 SGHTA and CDR2 FQGNSA. V lost 5 bases and J lost 3; bases outside the gene matches: 10. This CDR3 is CASSAIAGTFYEQYF. In DNA form, the CDR3 reads TGTGCCAGCAGCGCGATAGCGGGCACCTTCTACGAGCAGTACTTC.

V is TRBV28 and J is TRBJ2-7, with D hard to call. The CDR3 sequence is 15 residues long. The ends were cut back, 6 bases at V and 7 bases at J, with 22 bases in the middle. CDR1 is MDHEN, CDR2 SYDVKM, per germline. CDR3 bases: TGTGCCAGCAGCCCCCCCGCTGGGAATTTTGCGGAGCAGTACTTC. As protein: CASSPPAGNFAEQYF.

This clonotype was detected a few times. The V call is TRBV11-2, the J call TRBJ2-1; 10 nucleotides agree with TRBD2. CDR1 and CDR2 from the germline V gene are SGHAT and FQNNGV. CDR3 size: 14 residues. After removal of 4 bases from V and 7 bases from J, the junction contained 4 bases not matched to a gene. Here the CDR3 DNA reads TGTGCCAGCAGCTCAGCGGGAGGGGGGAATGAGCAGTTCTTC. Protein sequence: CASSSAGGGNEQFF.

This chain joins TRBV7-7 and TRBJ2-1, with D possibly called TRBD1 or TRBD2 (5 bases each). This CDR3 has 13 residues. The V gene's germline CDR1 is SSHAT and CDR2 FNYEAQ (reference sequence). V lost 1 base, J lost 12 bases, and 13 bases lay in between. CDR3 coding DNA: TGTGCCAGCAGCTTAGACGCGAGGGGTGGGCAGTTCTTC. Translating gives CASSLDARGGQFF. The entire variable domain, with the rest obtained from reference TRBV7-7 and TRBJ2-1, is as follows: GAGVSQSPRYKVTKRGQDVTLRCDPISSHATLYWYQQALGQGPEFLTYFNYEAQPDKSGLPSDRFSAERPEGSISTLTIQRTEQRDSAMYRCASSLDARGGQFFGPGTRLTVL.

CDR3 sequence reads: CASSSYLNQPQHF. As DNA, the CDR3 is TGTGCCAGTAGTTCATACCTCAATCAGCCCCAGCATTTT. The chain combines TRBV19 with TRBJ1-5; D unclear. V was trimmed by 5 bases and J by 3 bases, leaving 8 bases between them. Germline V gene data show CDR1 as LNHDA and CDR2 as SQIVND (reference sequence). CDR3 length equals 13 residues.